This T cell receptor beta chain was observed in a study of T cell changes during pregnancy in multiple sclerosis. The V end was cut by 0 bases, the J end by 2 bases, with 11 bases between. CDR1 is MNHNY, CDR2 SVGAGI, per germline (reference sequence). The CDR3 contains 15 residues. Only in-frame clones appear in the TCRdb table, and some are missing; sequencing was by immunoSEQ multiplex PCR. Seen here are roughly 69,000 clones, about 92% observed once, and the top ten hold around 1.6%. The source was peripheral blood, collected after pregnancy. The receptor comes from a female donor with multiple sclerosis, enrolled in a pregnancy study. The chain carries TRBV6-6 and TRBJ2-7; tentatively, D is TRBD2 (6 bases). The chain's CDR3 is CASSYSATSTYEQYF. The CDR3 DNA sequence: TGTGCCAGCAGTTACTCTGCGACTAGTACCTACGAGCAGTACTTC.